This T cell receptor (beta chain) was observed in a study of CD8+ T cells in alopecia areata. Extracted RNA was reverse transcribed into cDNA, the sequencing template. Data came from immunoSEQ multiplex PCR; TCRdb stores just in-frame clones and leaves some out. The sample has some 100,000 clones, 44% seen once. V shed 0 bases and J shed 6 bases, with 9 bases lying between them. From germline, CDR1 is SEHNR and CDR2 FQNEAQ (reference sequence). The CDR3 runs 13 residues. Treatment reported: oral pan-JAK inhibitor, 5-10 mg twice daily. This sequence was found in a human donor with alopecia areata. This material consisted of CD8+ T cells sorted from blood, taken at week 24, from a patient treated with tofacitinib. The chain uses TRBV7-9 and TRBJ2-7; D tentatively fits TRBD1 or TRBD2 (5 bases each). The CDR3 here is CASSLAGAGEQYF. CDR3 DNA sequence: TGTGCCAGCAGCTTAGCAGGGGCGGGCGAGCAGTACTTC.